Listed below are T cell receptor beta chains from one sample, sequenced in a study of CD8 T cells in Susac syndrome. TCRdb itself ran the immunoSEQ multiplex PCR reads through MiXCR, one entry per CDR3 protein. The sample consists of nearly 200,000 distinct CDR3 sequences, about 96% of them appearing once. Sequencing used CD4+ T cells from PBMCs. The receptors shown here come from a human donor with multiple sclerosis. The CDR3 runs from the conserved cysteine through the conserved F or W. Fields, in order: clone size, V gene, J gene, D gene, CDR3 length, CDR3 DNA, CDR3 protein. D genes are given only for firm matches. Clone size is not always given. Where it is, it says once, few, many or a class for expanded clones.

clone_size: NA
v_call: TRBV20-1
j_call: TRBJ2-3
d_call: NA
cdr3_length: 15
cdr3_nt: TGCAGTGCTCGATCGGGGGGCCCTGCCACAGATACGCAGTATTTT
cdr3_aa: CSARSGGPATDTQYF

clone_size: NA
v_call: TRBV27
j_call: TRBJ1-2
d_call: TRBD1
cdr3_length: 14
cdr3_nt: TGTGCCAGCAGTTTAACCGACAGGGGTTATGGCTACACCTTC
cdr3_aa: CASSLTDRGYGYTF

clone_size: NA
v_call: TRBV15
j_call: TRBJ2-3
d_call: TRBD2
cdr3_length: 14
cdr3_nt: TGTGCCTCCTCGGCGGGGGGACTTTCAGATACGCAGTATTTT
cdr3_aa: CASSAGGLSDTQYF

clone_size: NA
v_call: TRBV18
j_call: TRBJ2-3
d_call: NA
cdr3_length: 11
cdr3_nt: TGTGCCAGCTCGGGTCGGGATACGCAGTATTTT
cdr3_aa: CASSGRDTQYF

clone_size: once
v_call: TRBV7-9
j_call: TRBJ2-7
d_call: NA
cdr3_length: 14
cdr3_nt: TGTGCCAGCAGCTCCAATCCGGGCGCCTACGAGCAGTACTTC
cdr3_aa: CASSSNPGAYEQYF

clone_size: NA
v_call: TRBV20-1
j_call: TRBJ1-4
d_call: NA
cdr3_length: 12
cdr3_nt: TGCAGTGCGCCCCGTTTGGGTGAAAAACTGTTTTTT
cdr3_aa: CSAPRLGEKLFF

clone_size: once
v_call: TRBV4-2
j_call: TRBJ2-7
d_call: TRBD2
cdr3_length: 20
cdr3_nt: TGTGCCAGCAGCCATGAGGGACTAGCGGGGGGGAAAAAACAGCCCTACGAGCAGTACTTC
cdr3_aa: CASSHEGLAGGKKQPYEQYF

clone_size: NA
v_call: TRBV30
j_call: TRBJ2-2
d_call: NA
cdr3_length: 15
cdr3_nt: TGTGCCTGGAGGGAGAGGGACCGAAACACCGGGGAGCTGTTTTTT
cdr3_aa: CAWRERDRNTGELFF

clone_size: NA
v_call: TRBV7-2
j_call: TRBJ2-7
d_call: NA
cdr3_length: 18
cdr3_nt: TGTGCCAGCAGCGAGGGCAGCCATTCGGGGACCTTCTCCTACGAGCAGTACTTC
cdr3_aa: CASSEGSHSGTFSYEQYF

clone_size: once
v_call: TRBV4-1
j_call: TRBJ2-1
d_call: TRBD2
cdr3_length: 17
cdr3_nt: TGCGCCAGCAGCCAACGACTAGCGGGAGGGCCCAGGGGTGAGCAGTTCTTC
cdr3_aa: CASSQRLAGGPRGEQFF

clone_size: few
v_call: TRBV30
j_call: TRBJ2-1
d_call: NA
cdr3_length: 12
cdr3_nt: TGTGCCTGGAGTGATACGGGTAATGAGCAGTTCTTC
cdr3_aa: CAWSDTGNEQFF

clone_size: NA
v_call: TRBV7-9
j_call: TRBJ2-1
d_call: TRBD2
cdr3_length: 16
cdr3_nt: TGTGCCAGCAGATCCCGGACTAGCGGGAATTACAATGAGCAGTTCTTC
cdr3_aa: CASRSRTSGNYNEQFF

clone_size: NA
v_call: TRBV14
j_call: TRBJ1-3
d_call: NA
cdr3_length: 14
cdr3_nt: TGTGCCAGCAGCCTTCAGAACTCTGGAAACACCATATATTTT
cdr3_aa: CASSLQNSGNTIYF

clone_size: NA
v_call: TRBV9
j_call: TRBJ2-2
d_call: NA
cdr3_length: 15
cdr3_nt: TGTGCCAGCAGCCCCTCACCTTGGGGCACCGGGGAGCTGTTTTTT
cdr3_aa: CASSPSPWGTGELFF

clone_size: NA
v_call: TRBV27
j_call: TRBJ2-7
d_call: TRBD1
cdr3_length: 15
cdr3_nt: TGTGCCAGCAGTTTAGCGACAGGGACGGTCAACGAGCAGTACTTC
cdr3_aa: CASSLATGTVNEQYF

clone_size: NA
v_call: TRBV6-2/TRBV6-3
j_call: TRBJ2-1
d_call: NA
cdr3_length: 15
cdr3_nt: TGTGCCAGCAGTTACCACCAGGACTCCTACAATGAGCAGTTCTTC
cdr3_aa: CASSYHQDSYNEQFF

clone_size: NA
v_call: TRBV20-1
j_call: TRBJ2-3
d_call: NA
cdr3_length: 12
cdr3_nt: TGCAGTGCTAGAGAAAGCACAGATACGCAGTATTTT
cdr3_aa: CSARESTDTQYF

clone_size: once
v_call: TRBV29-1
j_call: TRBJ1-5
d_call: NA
cdr3_length: 12
cdr3_nt: TGCAGCGTTTCACAGGTAAATCAGCCCCAGCATTTT
cdr3_aa: CSVSQVNQPQHF

clone_size: NA
v_call: TRBV7-9
j_call: TRBJ2-3
d_call: TRBD1
cdr3_length: 12
cdr3_nt: TGTGCCAGCAGTACGGGACAGGGGTGGCAGTATTTT
cdr3_aa: CASSTGQGWQYF

clone_size: NA
v_call: TRBV3-1
j_call: TRBJ2-7
d_call: NA
cdr3_length: 15
cdr3_nt: TGTGCCAGCAGCCAAGGGGGGAGAATTTCCTACGAGCAGTACTTC
cdr3_aa: CASSQGGRISYEQYF

clone_size: once
v_call: TRBV5-4
j_call: TRBJ1-6
d_call: NA
cdr3_length: 15
cdr3_nt: TGTGCCAGCAGCTCAGACAGCTCCTATAATTCACCCCTCCACTTT
cdr3_aa: CASSSDSSYNSPLHF

clone_size: NA
v_call: TRBV7-9
j_call: TRBJ2-2
d_call: NA
cdr3_length: 10
cdr3_nt: TGTGCCAGCAGCTGGGGGGAGCTGTTTTTT
cdr3_aa: CASSWGELFF

clone_size: NA
v_call: TRBV3-1
j_call: TRBJ1-1
d_call: TRBD1
cdr3_length: 14
cdr3_nt: TGTGCCAGCAGCCGTATACAGGGGGACACTGAAGCTTTCTTT
cdr3_aa: CASSRIQGDTEAFF

clone_size: once
v_call: TRBV15
j_call: TRBJ1-3
d_call: NA
cdr3_length: 17
cdr3_nt: TGTGCCACCAGCAGAGACCCCCTCGGGGGAAGTGGAAACACCATATATTTT
cdr3_aa: CATSRDPLGGSGNTIYF

clone_size: NA
v_call: TRBV10-3
j_call: TRBJ2-5
d_call: TRBD2
cdr3_length: 10
cdr3_nt: TGTGCCATCGGGGAGGGGACCCAGTACTTC
cdr3_aa: CAIGEGTQYF

clone_size: once
v_call: TRBV20-1
j_call: TRBJ1-5
d_call: NA
cdr3_length: 14
cdr3_nt: TGCAGTGCTAGGAGGGACTTTGGCAATCAGCCCCAGCATTTT
cdr3_aa: CSARRDFGNQPQHF

clone_size: NA
v_call: TRBV18
j_call: TRBJ2-7
d_call: TRBD2
cdr3_length: 13
cdr3_nt: TGTGCCAGCTCCCCTAGCGGCCCCTACGAGCAGTACTTC
cdr3_aa: CASSPSGPYEQYF

clone_size: NA
v_call: TRBV9
j_call: TRBJ1-2
d_call: TRBD1
cdr3_length: 13
cdr3_nt: TGTGCCAGCAGCGTGACAGGGAAACATGGCTACACCTTC
cdr3_aa: CASSVTGKHGYTF

clone_size: NA
v_call: TRBV6-1
j_call: TRBJ2-7
d_call: TRBD2
cdr3_length: 15
cdr3_nt: TGTGCCAGCAGTGAAGCTCTGACTAGCCCTGGGGAGCAGTACTTC
cdr3_aa: CASSEALTSPGEQYF

clone_size: once
v_call: TRBV19
j_call: TRBJ2-1
d_call: TRBD2
cdr3_length: 15
cdr3_nt: TGTGCCAGTAGTAAGAGCGGGAGCTCCTACAATGAGCAGTTCTTC
cdr3_aa: CASSKSGSSYNEQFF

clone_size: NA
v_call: TRBV27
j_call: TRBJ1-2
d_call: TRBD1
cdr3_length: 15
cdr3_nt: TGTGCCAGCACCCTGACAGGGGCGAATAACTATGGCTACACCTTC
cdr3_aa: CASTLTGANNYGYTF

clone_size: NA
v_call: TRBV20-1
j_call: TRBJ2-7
d_call: NA
cdr3_length: 11
cdr3_nt: TGCAGTGCCATTCACGACTACGAGCAGTACTTC
cdr3_aa: CSAIHDYEQYF

clone_size: NA
v_call: TRBV9
j_call: TRBJ2-5
d_call: NA
cdr3_length: 17
cdr3_nt: TGTGCCAGCAGCATATCCGGCCACTGGGGACAACAAGAGACCCAGTACTTC
cdr3_aa: CASSISGHWGQQETQYF

clone_size: NA
v_call: TRBV7-9
j_call: TRBJ1-5
d_call: TRBD1
cdr3_length: 14
cdr3_nt: TGTGCCAGCAGCGACAGGGAGGGCAATCAGCCCCAGCATTTT
cdr3_aa: CASSDREGNQPQHF

clone_size: NA
v_call: TRBV5-1
j_call: TRBJ1-1
d_call: NA
cdr3_length: 14
cdr3_nt: TGCGCCAGCAGCTTGGACCCGGTGAACACTGAAGCTTTCTTT
cdr3_aa: CASSLDPVNTEAFF

clone_size: NA
v_call: TRBV2
j_call: TRBJ2-7
d_call: TRBD2
cdr3_length: 15
cdr3_nt: TGTGCCAGCAGTGCAGCGGGGGGGAACTTATACGAGCAGTACTTC
cdr3_aa: CASSAAGGNLYEQYF

clone_size: NA
v_call: TRBV11-2
j_call: TRBJ2-5
d_call: TRBD2
cdr3_length: 17
cdr3_nt: TGTGCCAGCAGCTTCTCCTCTAGCGGCCCAATCCAAGAGACCCAGTACTTC
cdr3_aa: CASSFSSSGPIQETQYF

clone_size: NA
v_call: TRBV14
j_call: TRBJ2-7
d_call: NA
cdr3_length: 13
cdr3_nt: TGTGCCAGCAGCCAATGGGGTTCCTACGAGCAGTACTTC
cdr3_aa: CASSQWGSYEQYF

clone_size: NA
v_call: TRBV9
j_call: TRBJ1-5
d_call: NA
cdr3_length: 12
cdr3_nt: TGTGCCAGCAGCGTAGAAGGCGGGCCCCAGCATTTT
cdr3_aa: CASSVEGGPQHF

clone_size: NA
v_call: TRBV7-9
j_call: TRBJ1-2
d_call: NA
cdr3_length: 14
cdr3_nt: TGTGCCAGCAGCTTAGCGGGACGGCCTGGGGGCTACACCTTC
cdr3_aa: CASSLAGRPGGYTF

clone_size: NA
v_call: TRBV12-3/TRBV12-4
j_call: TRBJ1-6
d_call: TRBD1
cdr3_length: 13
cdr3_nt: TGTGCCAGCTCCGGGGGACAGAATTCACCCCTCCACTTT
cdr3_aa: CASSGGQNSPLHF

clone_size: NA
v_call: TRBV28
j_call: TRBJ2-7
d_call: TRBD2
cdr3_length: 15
cdr3_nt: TGTGCCAGCAGTCCCCAAAGGGGACTAGAGTACGAGCAGTACTTC
cdr3_aa: CASSPQRGLEYEQYF

clone_size: NA
v_call: TRBV30
j_call: TRBJ2-7
d_call: TRBD1
cdr3_length: 13
cdr3_nt: TGTGCCTGGAGTCCGGGACAGACCTACGAGCAGTACTTC
cdr3_aa: CAWSPGQTYEQYF

clone_size: NA
v_call: TRBV4-1
j_call: TRBJ1-2
d_call: NA
cdr3_length: 14
cdr3_nt: TGCGCCAGCAGCCAAGATCCCAGGACTTTTGGCTACACCTTC
cdr3_aa: CASSQDPRTFGYTF

clone_size: NA
v_call: TRBV7-9
j_call: TRBJ1-2
d_call: NA
cdr3_length: 12
cdr3_nt: TGTGCCAGCAGCCGTGACCTCTATGGCTACACCTTC
cdr3_aa: CASSRDLYGYTF

clone_size: NA
v_call: TRBV9
j_call: TRBJ2-3
d_call: NA
cdr3_length: 15
cdr3_nt: TGTGCCAGCAGCGGCTCCCCGGCCCGAGGGGATACGCAGTATTTT
cdr3_aa: CASSGSPARGDTQYF

clone_size: NA
v_call: TRBV3-1
j_call: TRBJ2-4
d_call: NA
cdr3_length: 12
cdr3_nt: TGTGCCAGCAGCCACTCAGGTCGAATTCAGTACTTC
cdr3_aa: CASSHSGRIQYF

clone_size: NA
v_call: TRBV7-9
j_call: TRBJ2-7
d_call: TRBD2
cdr3_length: 15
cdr3_nt: TGTGCCAGCACCACGACTAGCGGGAGGTCCTACGAGCAGTACTTC
cdr3_aa: CASTTTSGRSYEQYF

clone_size: NA
v_call: TRBV4-1
j_call: TRBJ2-5
d_call: TRBD2
cdr3_length: 15
cdr3_nt: TGCGCCAGCAGCCTCCTTAGCGGGGGAGGGGAGACCCAGTACTTC
cdr3_aa: CASSLLSGGGETQYF

clone_size: once
v_call: TRBV7-9
j_call: TRBJ1-1
d_call: NA
cdr3_length: 14
cdr3_nt: TGTGCCAGCAGCTCGGGACTGCTGAACACTGAAGCTTTCTTT
cdr3_aa: CASSSGLLNTEAFF

clone_size: NA
v_call: TRBV5-1
j_call: TRBJ2-5
d_call: TRBD2
cdr3_length: 14
cdr3_nt: TGCGCCAGCAGCTTCCTAGCGGGGCAAGAGACCCAGTACTTC
cdr3_aa: CASSFLAGQETQYF

clone_size: NA
v_call: TRBV9
j_call: TRBJ1-1
d_call: NA
cdr3_length: 15
cdr3_nt: TGTGCCAGCAGCGCAAGACAGGACAGCGGCACTGAAGCTTTCTTT
cdr3_aa: CASSARQDSGTEAFF